This T cell receptor beta chain emerged from a study of glioma-infiltrating T cells after dendritic cell vaccination. Assay: immunoSEQ multiplex PCR; the TCRdb copy retains only in-frame clones and omits some. This table has under 35,000 clones, roughly nine tenths appearing once. Material: blood, obtained before dendritic cell vaccination. This clonotype was sampled from a human donor with glioblastoma.

The CDR3 loop is CASSTGPGRGEQYF. Here the CDR3 DNA reads TGCGCCAGCAGCACTGGACCGGGCCGGGGAGAGCAGTACTTC. V is TRBV10-1 and J is TRBJ2-5; D possibly corresponds to TRBD2 (5 bases). V was cut by 6 bases and J by 11 bases, with 22 bases left in between. Germline CDR1 is WNHNN and CDR2 is SYGVQD (reference sequence). The CDR3 spans 14 residues.